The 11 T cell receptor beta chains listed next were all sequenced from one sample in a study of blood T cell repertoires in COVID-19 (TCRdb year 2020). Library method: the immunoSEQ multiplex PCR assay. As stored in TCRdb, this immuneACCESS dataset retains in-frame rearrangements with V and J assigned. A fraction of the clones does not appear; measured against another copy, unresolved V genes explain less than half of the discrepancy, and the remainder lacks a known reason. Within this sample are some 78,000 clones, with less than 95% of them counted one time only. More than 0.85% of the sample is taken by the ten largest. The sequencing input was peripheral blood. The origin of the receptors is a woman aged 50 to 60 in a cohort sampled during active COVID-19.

The DNA of the CDR3 is TGTGCCAGCAGCGACAGGTCCTACGAGCAGTACTTC. Translation gives CASSDRSYEQYF. The chain couples TRBV12-3 or TRBV12-4 to TRBJ2-7; TRBD1 might be the D (6 bases). This CDR3 is 12 amino acids long. V lost 6 bases, J lost 1 base, and 7 bases lay in between.

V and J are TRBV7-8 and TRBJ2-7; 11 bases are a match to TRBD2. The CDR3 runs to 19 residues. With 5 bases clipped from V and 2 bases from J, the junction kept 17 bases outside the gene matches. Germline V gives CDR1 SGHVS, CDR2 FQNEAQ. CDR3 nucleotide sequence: TGTGCCAGCAGCGAAATCGGACTAGCGGGCCCCCTCACGGCCTACGAGCAGTACTTC. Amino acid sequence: CASSEIGLAGPLTAYEQYF.

The CDR3 region is CASSFSQGAGGYTF. The DNA of the CDR3 is TGTGCCAGCAGCTTTAGCCAGGGGGCAGGGGGCTACACCTTC. V is TRBV3-1 (or the pseudogene TRBV3-2) and J is TRBJ1-2; 8 bases line up with TRBD1. Germline loops: CDR1 LGHDT, CDR2 YNNKEL (reference sequence). V shed 5 bases, J shed 8 bases, and the junction held 10 bases outside the gene matches. The CDR3 is 14 amino acids.

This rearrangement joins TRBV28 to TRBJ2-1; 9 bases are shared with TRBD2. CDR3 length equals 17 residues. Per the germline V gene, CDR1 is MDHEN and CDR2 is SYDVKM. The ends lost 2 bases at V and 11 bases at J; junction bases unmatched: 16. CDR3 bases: TGTGCCAGCAGTTTAAGGGTAACGAGGCGGGAGGGCCTCCAGCAGTTCTTC. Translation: CASSLRVTRREGLQQFF.

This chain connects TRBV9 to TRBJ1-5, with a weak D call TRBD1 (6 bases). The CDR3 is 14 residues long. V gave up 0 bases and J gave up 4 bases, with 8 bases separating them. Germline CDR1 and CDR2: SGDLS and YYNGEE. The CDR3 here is CASSVGTANQPQHF. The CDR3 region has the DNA TGTGCCAGCAGCGTAGGGACAGCTAATCAGCCCCAGCATTTT.

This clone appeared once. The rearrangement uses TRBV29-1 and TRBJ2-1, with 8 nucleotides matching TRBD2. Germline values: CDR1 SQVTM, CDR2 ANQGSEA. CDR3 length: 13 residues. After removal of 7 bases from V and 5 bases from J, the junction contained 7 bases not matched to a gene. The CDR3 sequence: CSAYQRGNNEQFF. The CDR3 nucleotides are TGCAGCGCTTACCAGCGGGGGAACAATGAGCAGTTCTTC.

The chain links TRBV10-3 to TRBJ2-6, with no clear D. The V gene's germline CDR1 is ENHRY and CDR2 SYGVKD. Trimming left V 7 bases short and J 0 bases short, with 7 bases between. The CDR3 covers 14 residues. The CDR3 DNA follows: TGTGCCATCAAGGAGATCTCTGGGGCCAACGTCCTGACTTTC. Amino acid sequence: CAIKEISGANVLTF.

The CDR3 nucleotides read TGTGCCAGCAGTTCCCCCGGGACAGGGATGGGCAATGAGCAGTTCTTC. Its protein is CASSSPGTGMGNEQFF. This rearrangement joins TRBV28 to TRBJ2-1, with 9 bases matching TRBD1. The germline V gene encodes CDR1 MDHEN and CDR2 SYDVKM. The CDR3 consists of 16 residues. The trim removed 4 bases at V and 6 bases at J, leaving 10 bases unmatched.

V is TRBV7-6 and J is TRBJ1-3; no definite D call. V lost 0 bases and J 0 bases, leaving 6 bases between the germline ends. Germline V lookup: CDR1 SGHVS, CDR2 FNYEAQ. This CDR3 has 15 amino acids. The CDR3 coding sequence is TGTGCCAGCAGCTTAGCGGCGGCCTCTGGAAACACCATATATTTT. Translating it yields CASSLAAASGNTIYF.

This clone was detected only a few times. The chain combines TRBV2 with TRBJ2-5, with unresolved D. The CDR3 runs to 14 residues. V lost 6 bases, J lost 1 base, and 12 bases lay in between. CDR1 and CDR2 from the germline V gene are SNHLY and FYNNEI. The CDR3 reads CASSLQQSQETQYF. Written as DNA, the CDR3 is TGTGCCAGCAGCCTCCAACAGTCCCAAGAGACCCAGTACTTC.

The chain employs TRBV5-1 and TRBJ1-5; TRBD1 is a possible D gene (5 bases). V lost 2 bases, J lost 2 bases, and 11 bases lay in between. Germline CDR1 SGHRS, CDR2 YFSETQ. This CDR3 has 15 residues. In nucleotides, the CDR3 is TGCGCCAGCAGCTTAGGGGAGGTGGGCAATCAGCCCCAGCATTTT. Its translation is CASSLGEVGNQPQHF.